Listed here is a single T cell receptor beta chain. Its cognate antigen is unknown. V lost 0 bases and J 8 bases, leaving 14 bases between the germline ends. CDR1 is SGHRS and CDR2 is YFSETQ in the germline V gene. The CDR3 is 15 residues long. This record comes from a study of T cell responses to AZD1222 COVID-19 vaccine. The assay was immunoSEQ multiplex PCR, and TCRdb's table has in-frame clones only and misses some. The sample carries 120,000 to 150,000 clones, 90% to 95% recorded once. Study-wide points: Close to half of all spike-specific TCRs reportedly target regions of the variants that are unmutated.

This receptor was identified in an adult in good health. The sequencing used peripheral blood, collected on day 0 of AZD1222 vaccination. This chain connects TRBV5-1 to TRBJ1-4, with D perhaps TRBD1 (6 bases). The DNA for the CDR3 is TGCGCCAGCAGCTTGGACAGGGCCGAATGGGAAAAACTGTTTTTT. Translated, it gives CASSLDRAEWEKLFF.